The 26 T cell receptor beta chains reported below all come from one sample, sequenced in a study of Ad26.COV2.S vaccination and SARS-CoV-2 variants. This sample's treatment: roughly 20 received Ad26.COV2.S at low or high dose, single or two shots; 5 received placebo; per-sample allocation not given. Specimens were obtained on day 63 following the first vaccine or placebo injection. Some clones are missing from TCRdb's copy, which holds only in-frame ones; the method was immunoSEQ multiplex PCR. The table shows fewer than 500,000 clones, with 80% to 95% occurring only once. The specimen was peripheral blood, collected in a trial of Ad26.COV2.S vaccine versus placebo. All receptors derive from a person between 18 and 65 years old who received the Ad26.COV2.S COVID-19 vaccine or a placebo.

The rearrangement links TRBV3-1 (or the pseudogene TRBV3-2) to TRBJ2-2, with D perhaps matching TRBD2 (7 bases). This CDR3 has 16 amino acids. V was cut by 0 bases and J by 3 bases, with 11 bases left in between. The V gene's germline CDR1 is LGHDT and CDR2 YNNKEL (reference sequence). This CDR3 reads CASSQDWGGHTGELFF. The CDR3 DNA reads TGTGCCAGCAGCCAAGATTGGGGGGGCCACACCGGGGAGCTGTTTTTT.

The V gene is TRBV6-5, the J gene TRBJ1-2; D is ambiguous. Germline assignment: CDR1 MNHEY and CDR2 SVGAGI. This CDR3 is 16 amino acids long. V lost 1 base, J lost 6 bases, and 18 bases lay in between. The CDR3 sequence is CASSYFPGGIGNGYTF. The CDR3 nucleotides are TGTGCCAGCAGTTACTTCCCCGGAGGGATTGGAAATGGCTACACCTTC.

The chain uses TRBV19 and TRBJ2-7; the match to TRBD2 covers 13 bases. Looked up from germline, CDR1 is LNHDA and CDR2 is SQIVND (reference sequence). The trim removed 3 bases at V and 4 bases at J, leaving 3 bases unmatched. The CDR3 sequence is 15 residues long. The CDR3 region has the DNA TGTGCCAGTAGTATGGGACTAGCGGGAATTTACGAGCAGTACTTC. It codes for CASSMGLAGIYEQYF.

The rearrangement joins TRBV7-3 to TRBJ1-1; no reliable D call. Germline CDR1 reads SGHTA; CDR2 reads FQGTGA. The CDR3 runs 15 residues. V was pared by 7 bases and J by 3 bases, with 18 bases between. This CDR3 reads CASTQDPAGDTEAFF. Here the CDR3 DNA reads TGTGCCAGCACGCAAGACCCAGCCGGGGACACTGAAGCTTTCTTT. Supplemented by reference TRBV7-3 and TRBJ1-1, the full variable domain reads GAGVSQTPSNKVTEKGKYVELRCDPISGHTALYWYRQSLGQGPEFLIYFQGTGAADDSGLPNDRFFAVRPEGSVSTLKIQRTERGDSAVYLCASTQDPAGDTEAFFGQGTRLTVV.

Comment on this clone: This sample also contains other DNA sequences that code for the same CDR3. V is TRBV6-5 and J is TRBJ1-5, with D unresolved. CDR1 and CDR2 (germline): MNHEY, SVGAGI. Trimming removed 6 bases at V and 4 bases at J, with 4 bases between. The CDR3 is 11 residues long. CDR3 residues: CASRGNQPQHF. The CDR3 bases are TGTGCCAGCAGGGGGAATCAGCCCCAGCATTTT.

The chain links TRBV11-3 to TRBJ2-3; D is perhaps TRBD2 (6 bases). The ends were cut back, 1 base at V and 2 bases at J, with 10 bases in the middle. The germline gives CDR1 SGHNT, CDR2 YENEEA. CDR3 length: 15 residues. CDR3 in amino acids: CASSLGGGSTDTQYF. As DNA, the CDR3 is TGTGCCAGCAGCTTAGGAGGAGGGTCCACAGATACGCAGTATTTT.

V usage is TRBV27 and J usage is TRBJ2-7; D is perhaps TRBD2 (5 bases). This CDR3 region has 13 residues. The germline V gene encodes CDR1 MNHEY and CDR2 SMNVEV (reference sequence). The germline V and J ends were trimmed by 6 bases and 0 bases, with 9 bases remaining between them. CDR3 sequence: CASRLTSSYEQYF. CDR3 sequence (DNA): TGTGCCAGCAGACTAACTAGCTCCTACGAGCAGTACTTC.

This clone was seen only once. The chain links TRBV7-3 to TRBJ2-1; TRBD2 aligns across 7 bases. The length of the CDR3 is 17 residues. In germline, CDR1 is SGHTA, CDR2 FQGTGA. Trimming cost V 8 bases and J 8 bases; bases outside gene matches: 21. CDR3 region: CASSFWGGRESLYEQFF. The CDR3 DNA reads as TGTGCCAGCTCTTTCTGGGGCGGGAGAGAGTCTTTATATGAGCAGTTCTTC.

This rearrangement joins TRBV20-1 to TRBJ2-1, with D perhaps TRBD2 (6 bases). The CDR3 contains 11 residues. Looked up from germline, CDR1 is DFQATT and CDR2 is SNEGSKA (reference sequence). The V and J ends lost 2 bases and 9 bases respectively, with 8 bases between them. CDR3 bases: TGCAGTGCTAGACGGGAGTTTGAGCAGTTCTTC. This codes for CSARREFEQFF.

V is TRBV6-1 and J is TRBJ1-3; 8 bases map to TRBD1. Unmatched junction bases numbered 7, after V lost 5 bases and J lost 4 bases. The CDR3 consists of 15 residues. The germline V gene has CDR1 MNHNS and CDR2 SASEGT. CDR3 residues: CASSTGQGTGNTIYF. The CDR3, as DNA: TGTGCCAGCAGTACCGGACAGGGTACGGGAAACACCATATATTTT.

V and J are TRBV10-3 and TRBJ1-2; D may be TRBD1 (5 bases). Germline V gene sequence: CDR1 ENHRY, CDR2 SYGVKD. The CDR3 loop spans 13 amino acids. The V and J ends lost 11 bases and 2 bases respectively, with 15 bases between them. For the CDR3, the DNA is TGTGCCGCGGCTCGGGGCCCAAACTATGGCTACACCTTC. It codes for CAAARGPNYGYTF.

CDR3 residues: CASSDLRLAGHLDTQYF. In nucleotides, the CDR3 is TGTGCCAGCAGTGACCTCCGACTAGCGGGACACCTCGATACGCAGTATTTT. V is TRBV2 and J is TRBJ2-3; 11 bases match TRBD2. The germline CDR1 and CDR2 sequences are SNHLY and FYNNEI. The V and J ends lost 3 bases and 6 bases, in that order; junction bases with no gene match: 11. CDR3 length: 17 amino acids.

This chain connects TRBV19 to TRBJ2-5; 14 nucleotides line up with TRBD2. Looked up from germline, CDR1 is LNHDA and CDR2 is SQIVND (reference sequence). CDR3 size: 18 residues. With 3 bases clipped from V and 5 bases from J, the junction kept 11 bases outside the gene matches. In nucleotides, the CDR3 is TGTGCCAGTAGTATGGGTTCGGGACTAGCGGGAGAGGGGGAGACCCAGTACTTC. This encodes CASSMGSGLAGEGETQYF.

The rearrangement uses TRBV6-2 or TRBV6-3 and TRBJ1-4, with D perhaps matching TRBD1 (5 bases). CDR1 and CDR2 from the germline V gene are MNHEY and SVGEGT. The CDR3 consists of 16 residues. Trimming removed 5 bases at V and 7 bases at J, with 20 bases between. The DNA of the CDR3 is TGTGCCAGCAGTCCCGACAGAGCTCACTTCGGTGAAAAACTGTTTTTT. Amino acids: CASSPDRAHFGEKLFF.

This clone has just one count. V gene TRBV7-9 combines with J gene TRBJ2-5; the match to TRBD2 covers 8 bases. V lost 1 base, J lost 1 base, and 11 bases stayed unmatched. The germline gives CDR1 SEHNR, CDR2 FQNEAQ (reference sequence). This CDR3 region has 18 residues. CDR3 nucleotides: TGTGCCAGCAGCTTAGGTAGCATCGGCGGGAGGACCCAAGAGACCCAGTACTTC. It translates to CASSLGSIGGRTQETQYF.

The chain couples TRBV15 to TRBJ2-2, with no clear D. Germline lookup yields CDR1 LNHNV and CDR2 YYDKDF (reference sequence). V was clipped by 0 bases and J by 10 bases, with 9 bases between them. This CDR3 comprises 13 residues. CDR3 protein: CATSRDAREELFF. CDR3 in DNA: TGTGCCACCAGCAGAGATGCAAGGGAGGAGCTGTTTTTT.

The V and J genes are TRBV15 and TRBJ1-4; D might be TRBD1 (5 bases). From germline, CDR1 is LNHNV and CDR2 YYDKDF (reference sequence). The CDR3 spans 16 residues. Deletions cut 5 bases from V and 5 bases from J, with 18 bases between. The DNA for the CDR3 is TGTGCCACCAGCGGTAACACGGGACGGATGAATGAAAAACTGTTTTTT. This translates into CATSGNTGRMNEKLFF.

V is TRBV7-9 and J is TRBJ1-5, with TRBD1 matching over 10 bases. Germline loops: CDR1 SEHNR, CDR2 FQNEAQ (reference sequence). The CDR3 contains 15 residues. The V and J ends lost 1 base and 4 bases, in that order; junction bases with no gene match: 1. The CDR3 coding sequence is TGTGCCAGCAGCTTAGGGGGACAGGGGAATCAGCCCCAGCATTTT. It specifies CASSLGGQGNQPQHF.

The chain joins TRBV20-1 to TRBJ2-1; D perhaps matches TRBD1 (6 bases). Germline V gene data show CDR1 as DFQATT and CDR2 as SNEGSKA (reference sequence). Deletions cut 3 bases from V and 2 bases from J, with 11 bases between. The CDR3 spans 14 residues. The CDR3 protein is CSASLQGAYNEQFF. CDR3 in DNA: TGCAGTGCTAGTTTACAGGGCGCCTACAATGAGCAGTTCTTC.

This rearrangement joins TRBV25-1 to TRBJ2-5; 10 nucleotides align to TRBD1. This CDR3 spans 17 amino acids. CDR1 MGHDK and CDR2 SYGVNS come from the germline V gene. V gave up 4 bases and J gave up 1 base; unmatched junction bases: 9. CDR3 in amino acids: CASSATQGQGLQETQYF. As DNA, the CDR3 is TGTGCCAGCAGTGCAACCCAGGGACAGGGGCTCCAAGAGACCCAGTACTTC.

The V call is TRBV19, the J call TRBJ2-7; D perhaps matches TRBD2 (6 bases). This CDR3 has 13 residues. Germline V CDR1 and CDR2: LNHDA, SQIVND (reference sequence). V lost 3 bases and J lost 4, with 10 bases in between. DNA of the CDR3: TGTGCCAGTAGTATGCGGGAAGGGTACGAGCAGTACTTC. Translating gives CASSMREGYEQYF.

The rearrangement uses TRBV28 and TRBJ2-7, with TRBD1 matching over 10 bases. Trimming at V came to 10 bases and at J to 2 bases, leaving 8 bases not matched to a gene. CDR1 and CDR2 (germline): MDHEN, SYDVKM. There are 14 residues in the CDR3. For the CDR3, the DNA is TGTGCCACTCGGACAGGGGGAATCCCCTACGAGCAGTACTTC. Translated, it gives CATRTGGIPYEQYF. Using reference TRBV28 and TRBJ2-7 for the parts outside the CDR3, the full variable domain is DVKVTQSSRYLVKRTGEKVFLECVQDMDHENMFWYRQDPGLGLRLIYFSYDVKMKEKGDIPEGYSVSREKKERFSLILESASTNQTSMYLCATRTGGIPYEQYFGPGTRLTVT.

The chain couples TRBV6-6 to TRBJ1-1; maybe TRBD1 (5 bases). Germline values: CDR1 MNHNY, CDR2 SVGAGI (reference sequence). CDR3 size: 13 residues. V lost 6 bases and J lost 9, with 17 bases in between. The CDR3 bases are TGTGCCAGCAGACAAACGGGGGACCCTAAAGCTTTCTTT. Its translation is CASRQTGDPKAFF.

The chain combines TRBV5-1 with TRBJ2-5; 8 bases are shared with TRBD1. The CDR3 runs to 16 residues. V lost 2 bases and J lost 1; bases outside the gene matches: 7. CDR1 and CDR2 from the germline V gene are SGHRS and YFSETQ. The CDR3 DNA reads as TGCGCCAGCAGCTTTTATCCGACAGGGGCCCAAGAGACCCAGTACTTC. It is translated as CASSFYPTGAQETQYF.

This rearrangement joins TRBV19 to TRBJ1-5, with 11 positions matching TRBD1. The CDR3 is 16 residues long. CDR1 and CDR2 from the germline V gene are LNHDA and SQIVND (reference sequence). Trimming at V came to 5 bases and at J to 2 bases, leaving 5 bases not matched to a gene. The chain's CDR3 is CASSADRGLGNQPQHF. CDR3 nucleotide sequence: TGTGCCAGTAGTGCGGACAGGGGGCTAGGCAATCAGCCCCAGCATTTT.

CDR3 DNA sequence: TGTGCCAGCAGTGTAACAGGGGGCAGGGAAAAACTGTTTTTT. This gives the protein CASSVTGGREKLFF. The chain couples TRBV2 to TRBJ1-4; 9 bases match TRBD1. This CDR3 has 14 residues. In germline, CDR1 is SNHLY, CDR2 FYNNEI. J lost 8 bases, V lost 4 bases, and 5 bases had no gene match.